The rows below give T cell receptor beta chains drawn from one sample of a study of cytomegalovirus exposure and HLA in healthy donors. Libraries were prepared by immunoSEQ multiplex PCR; TCRdb keeps only in-frame clonotypes and omits some of them. The table has more than 50,000 clones, 60% to 80% seen once. The specimen was PBMCs. Receptors originate from a woman between 35 and 50 years old in good health and CMV-seropositive. CDR3s include the opening cysteine and the closing phenylalanine or tryptophan. Fields, in order: D gene, V gene, J gene, CDR3 length, clone size, CDR3 protein, CDR3 DNA. D genes are given only for firm matches. Expanded clones get a size class; other rows say once, few or many, or leave the size out.

>TRBD1|TRBV19|TRBJ1-2|16|.
CASGVAGGAQTYGYTF
TGTGCCAGTGGGGTGGCAGGGGGCGCCCAGACTTATGGCTACACCTTC
>.|TRBV5-1|TRBJ2-3|15|.
CASSVTGLGTDTQYF
TGCGCCAGCAGCGTTACAGGGTTGGGCACAGATACGCAGTATTTT
>.|TRBV6-1|TRBJ1-3|13|.
CASSEAVGTEVYF
TGTGCCAGCAGTGAAGCGGTGGGCACGGAGGTATATTTT
>.|TRBV9|TRBJ1-1|15|.
CASSPTAGANTEAFF
TGTGCCAGCAGCCCCACGGCAGGGGCGAACACTGAAGCTTTCTTT
>.|TRBV9|TRBJ2-1|14|.
CASSVGQKHNEQFF
TGTGCCAGCAGCGTAGGTCAGAAACACAATGAGCAGTTCTTC
>TRBD2|TRBV7-9|TRBJ2-1|14|few
CASSFGLAYNEQFF
TGTGCCAGCAGTTTCGGACTAGCCTACAATGAGCAGTTCTTC
>.|TRBV19|TRBJ1-1|14|.
CASSALSGQTEAFF
TGTGCCAGTAGTGCCCTCTCAGGACAGACTGAAGCTTTCTTT
>TRBD1|TRBV28|TRBJ1-1|14|.
CASSQERGHAEAFF
TGTGCCAGCAGTCAGGAGAGGGGGCACGCTGAAGCTTTCTTT
>.|TRBV6-5|TRBJ2-3|15|.
CASRRQPMGADTQYF
TGTGCCAGCAGGCGACAGCCTATGGGCGCAGATACGCAGTATTTT
>TRBD1|TRBV6-5|TRBJ2-1|15|.
CASSTSGGGRREQFF
TGTGCCAGCAGTACCTCAGGGGGCGGACGACGTGAGCAGTTCTTC
>.|TRBV6-1|TRBJ1-4|15|.
CASSETLGAEEKLFF
TGTGCCAGCAGTGAAACTTTGGGGGCGGAAGAAAAACTGTTTTTT
>TRBD1|TRBV6-6|TRBJ1-5|14|once
CASSYWDRDQPQHF
TGTGCCAGCAGTTACTGGGACAGGGATCAGCCCCAGCATTTT
>.|TRBV9|TRBJ1-1|14|few
CASSVNRDNTEAFF
TGTGCCAGCAGCGTAAATCGGGATAACACTGAAGCTTTCTTT
>.|TRBV7-3|TRBJ2-2|15|once
CASSFQPPGTGELFF
TGTGCCAGCAGTTTCCAGCCCCCGGGCACCGGGGAGCTGTTTTTT
>.|TRBV7-9|TRBJ1-2|12|.
CASSLGIYDYTF
TGTGCCAGCAGCTTGGGCATCTACGACTACACCTTC
>.|TRBV6-5|TRBJ2-3|15|.
CASSLTWAPTDTQYF
TGTGCCAGCAGTTTAACCTGGGCGCCCACAGATACGCAGTATTTT
>TRBD2|TRBV5-6|TRBJ2-1|15|few
CASSLASGGYNEQFF
TGTGCCAGCAGCCTCGCTAGCGGGGGGTATAATGAGCAGTTCTTC
>.|TRBV5-1|TRBJ1-3|14|once
CASCLGGQGNTIYF
TGCGCCAGCTGCTTGGGGGGGCAAGGAAACACCATATATTTT
>.|TRBV21-1|TRBJ1-5|16|.
CASRKGWGQGNQPQHF
.
>.|TRBV30|TRBJ1-2|12|.
CAWGRGTYGYTF
TGTGCCTGGGGGAGGGGGACGTATGGCTACACCTTC
>TRBD1|TRBV5-1|TRBJ1-2|15|few
CASTRGTGGIYGYTF
TGCGCCAGCACCCGCGGGACAGGGGGTATATATGGCTACACCTTC
>TRBD1|TRBV7-2|TRBJ1-3|15|.
CASSSQTGTGNTIYF
TGTGCCAGCAGCTCGCAGACAGGGACTGGAAACACCATATATTTT
>.|TRBV6-4|TRBJ2-3|14|.
CASSKGGGTDTQYF
TGTGCCAGCAGTAAAGGGGGGGGCACAGATACGCAGTATTTT
>.|TRBV10-3|TRBJ1-6|16|.
CAISDWALRSNSPLHF
TGTGCCATCAGTGACTGGGCACTCCGCTCCAATTCACCCCTCCACTTT
>TRBD1|TRBV4-1|TRBJ2-2|15|.
CASFKDRGSTGELFF
TGCGCCAGCTTCAAGGACAGGGGGAGCACCGGGGAGCTGTTTTTT
>TRBD2|TRBV9|TRBJ2-1|15|once
CASSVGLAGGFEQFF
TGTGCCAGCAGCGTAGGACTAGCGGGGGGGTTTGAGCAGTTCTTC
>.|TRBV12-5|TRBJ1-1|17|.
CASGRPLNQGKDTEAFF
TGTGCTAGTGGCCGTCCTCTGAATCAGGGGAAGGACACTGAAGCTTTCTTT
>.|TRBV5-1|TRBJ1-1|16|.
CASTRGLPGWNTEAFF
TGCGCCAGCACCCGCGGGTTGCCAGGATGGAACACTGAAGCTTTCTTT
>TRBD1|TRBV6-1|TRBJ2-7|15|.
CASSRPGQGVNEQYF
TGTGCCAGCAGTAGACCGGGACAGGGGGTTAACGAGCAGTACTTC
>TRBD2|TRBV12-5|TRBJ2-3|14|.
CASGLGGGADTQYF
TGTGCTAGTGGTTTGGGCGGGGGGGCAGATACGCAGTATTTT
>.|TRBV7-9|TRBJ2-1|13|.
CSSSRGSYNEQFF
TGTTCCAGCAGCCGAGGGTCCTACAATGAGCAGTTCTTC
>.|TRBV5-4|TRBJ1-4|15|.
CASSRATGKGEKLFF
TGTGCCAGCAGCCGTGCGACGGGGAAAGGTGAAAAACTGTTTTTT
>.|TRBV7-7|TRBJ2-7|15|.
CASSPGPGEIYEQYF
TGTGCCAGCAGTCCCGGGCCGGGGGAGATCTACGAGCAGTACTTC
>TRBD2|TRBV7-9|TRBJ2-2|15|.
CAGSELASDTGELFF
TGTGCCGGCAGCGAACTAGCGTCCGACACCGGGGAGCTGTTTTTT
>.|TRBV9|TRBJ1-3|13|.
CASSVAGEGTIYF
TGTGCCAGCAGCGTAGCAGGGGAAGGCACCATATATTTT
>.|TRBV20-1|TRBJ1-1|11|few
CSAGTTTEAFF
TGCAGTGCCGGGACAACCACTGAAGCTTTCTTT
>.|TRBV19|TRBJ2-2|16|.
CASSIRTGANTGELFF
TGTGCCAGTAGTATCAGAACAGGCGCGAACACCGGGGAGCTGTTTTTT
>TRBD1|TRBV5-1|TRBJ2-7|15|.
CASSLSTGGIYEQYF
TGCGCCAGCAGCTTATCAACAGGGGGCATCTACGAGCAGTACTTC
>.|TRBV30|TRBJ2-7|11|.
CAWLNRNEQYF
TGTGCCTGGCTAAACCGCAACGAGCAGTACTTC
>TRBD2|TRBV5-4|TRBJ2-1|15|once
CASSSGLAGGNEQFF
TGTGCCAGCAGCTCCGGACTAGCGGGGGGGAATGAGCAGTTCTTC
>.|TRBV27|TRBJ2-3|14|.
CASSLGGATDTQYF
TGTGCCAGCAGTTTAGGAGGGGCCACAGATACGCAGTATTTT
>.|TRBV7-6|TRBJ2-7|16|few
CASSLGSAGSSYEQYF
TGTGCCAGCAGCTTAGGATCGGCGGGGTCCTCCTACGAGCAGTACTTC
>.|TRBV27|TRBJ1-1|16|once
CASNLSPGALGTEAFF
TGTGCCAGCAACCTCTCACCAGGGGCGTTGGGCACTGAAGCTTTCTTT
>.|TRBV29-1|TRBJ2-3|10|.
CSGRADTQYF
TGCAGCGGGAGGGCAGATACGCAGTATTTT
>.|TRBV5-6|TRBJ1-1|14|medium-sized
CASSLPGKDTEAFF
TGTGCCAGCAGCTTGCCAGGGAAGGACACTGAAGCTTTCTTT
>.|TRBV5-4|TRBJ2-7|16|.
CASSFLFGVRTYEQYF
TGTGCCAGCAGCTTCTTATTCGGGGTCAGGACCTACGAGCAGTACTTC
>TRBD2|TRBV7-9|TRBJ2-1|15|.
CSSSSTSLSYNEQFF
TGTTCCAGCAGCTCGACTAGCCTCTCCTACAATGAGCAGTTCTTC
>.|TRBV30|TRBJ1-4|14|.
CAWSAGGGNEKLFF
TGTGCCTGGAGTGCGGGTGGGGGGAATGAAAAACTGTTTTTT
>.|TRBV28|TRBJ2-7|18|.
CASKTAGLSPGASYEQYF
TGTGCCAGCAAGACCGCCGGACTTTCCCCAGGGGCTTCCTACGAGCAGTACTTC
>TRBD1|TRBV6-1|TRBJ1-1|14|.
CASSRQGAHTEAFF
TGTGCCAGCAGTAGACAGGGAGCCCACACTGAAGCTTTCTTT